This section outlines one TCR beta chain sequence together with its context. Per the germline V gene, CDR1 is SGHKS and CDR2 is YYEKEE (reference sequence). The trim removed 5 bases at V and 0 bases at J, leaving 5 bases unmatched. The CDR3 extends over 16 amino acids. This sample was included in a study of shared clonotypes between healthy human individuals. This table comes from immunoSEQ multiplex PCR, and its TCRdb copy is limited to in-frame clones, with some not included. The data contain roughly 650,000 clones, more than 95% of them singletons. The sample was naive CD4+ T cells sorted from blood. The subset denotes: CD45RA+ positively selected. The sequence was obtained from a woman in her 30s in good health. The chain joins TRBV5-5 to TRBJ1-5; 10 nucleotides align to TRBD1. This CDR3 is CASSHRQGASNQPQHF. The CDR3 nucleotides read TGTGCCAGCAGTCATAGACAGGGGGCTAGCAATCAGCCCCAGCATTTT.